This T cell receptor (beta chain) was captured in a study of tissue T cells after allogeneic stem cell transplantation. The CDR3 spans 14 residues. The ends were cut back, 0 bases at V and 4 bases at J, with 7 bases in the middle. Germline-derived CDR1 and CDR2 are WSHSY and SAAADI. Using immunoSEQ multiplex PCR, the repertoire was profiled, and TCRdb retains in-frame clones only, with some absent. The data contain some 7,000 clones, 65% to 85% of them singletons. The chain is built from TRBV10-2 and TRBJ1-3; D call uncertain. This sequence originates from a male patient older than 55 with steroid-refractory graft-versus-host disease after an allogeneic stem cell transplant. The T cells may come from the graft donor. This specimen was skin, taken at autopsy. This CDR3 is CASSESGSGNTIYF. CDR3 coding DNA: TGCGCCAGCAGTGAGTCAGGGTCAGGAAACACCATATATTTT.